This TCR beta chain originates from a study of metastatic and nonmetastatic thyroid tumors. At least ten counts were recorded for this clone. The germline gene is not matched at one end of the junction; a read error may be the cause. Ahead of thyroid surgery, no patient had received treatment of any kind. MiXCR re-clonotyped the PCR reads for TCRdb. The table shows approximately 9,900 clones, with approximately 11% occurring only once. Germline CDR1 and CDR2: SSHAT and FNYEAQ (reference sequence). The CDR3 length is 15 residues. The chain is built from TRBV7-7 and TRBJ1-2, with unresolved D. Sequencing used tumor tissue. The sequence came from a female donor with papillary thyroid cancer or a benign thyroid nodule (not recorded which). Some clones in this sample may be carry-over from other donors' samples. The CDR3 DNA follows: TGTGCTAGCACCTCCCTCGAGTGGCCCCCAGGTGGCTACACCTTC. Residues: CASTSLEWPPGGYTF.